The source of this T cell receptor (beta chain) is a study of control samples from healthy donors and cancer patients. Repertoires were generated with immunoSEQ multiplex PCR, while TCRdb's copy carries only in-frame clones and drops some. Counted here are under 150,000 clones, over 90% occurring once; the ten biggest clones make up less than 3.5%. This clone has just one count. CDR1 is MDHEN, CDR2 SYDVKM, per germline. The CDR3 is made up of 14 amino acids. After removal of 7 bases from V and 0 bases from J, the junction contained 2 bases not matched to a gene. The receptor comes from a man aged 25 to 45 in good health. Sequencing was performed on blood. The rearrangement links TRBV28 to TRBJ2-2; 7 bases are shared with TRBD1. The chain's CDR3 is CASKGTANTGELFF. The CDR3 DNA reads TGTGCCAGCAAAGGGACAGCGAACACCGGGGAGCTGTTTTTT. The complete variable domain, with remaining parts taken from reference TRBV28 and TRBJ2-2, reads DVKVTQSSRYLVKRTGEKVFLECVQDMDHENMFWYRQDPGLGLRLIYFSYDVKMKEKGDIPEGYSVSREKKERFSLILESASTNQTSMYLCASKGTANTGELFFGEGSRLTVL.